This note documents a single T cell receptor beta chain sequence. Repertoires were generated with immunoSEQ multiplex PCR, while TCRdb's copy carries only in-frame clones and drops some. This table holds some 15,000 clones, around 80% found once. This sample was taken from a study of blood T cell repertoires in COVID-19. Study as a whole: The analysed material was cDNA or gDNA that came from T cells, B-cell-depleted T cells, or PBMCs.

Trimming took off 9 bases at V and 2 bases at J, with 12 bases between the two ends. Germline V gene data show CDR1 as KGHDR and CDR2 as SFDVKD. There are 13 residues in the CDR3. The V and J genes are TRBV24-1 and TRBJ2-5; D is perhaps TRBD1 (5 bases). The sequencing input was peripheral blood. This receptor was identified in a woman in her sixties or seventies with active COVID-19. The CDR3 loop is CATGQGSQETQYF. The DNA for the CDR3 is TGTGCCACCGGCCAGGGATCTCAAGAGACCCAGTACTTC.